One TCR beta chain is described in this entry. In the authors' workflow: Reference gene primer amplification in the assay estimated nucleated cell counts. Some clones are missing from TCRdb's copy, which holds only in-frame ones; the method was immunoSEQ multiplex PCR. V and J calls and clone size come straight from that table; D and trimming were deduced from the DNA. The sample consists of some 91,000 clones, about three quarters of them appearing once. V lost 4 bases and J lost 3; bases outside the gene matches: 5. The CDR3 contains 15 residues. Per the germline V gene, CDR1 is SNHLY and CDR2 is FYNNEI. The sample originates from a study of blood T cell repertoires in COVID-19. Study context: Samples taken during acute and convalescent COVID-19 were collected in the United States, Italy and Spain.

The sequencing sample was made of peripheral blood. The source is a man between 65 and 79 years old with acute or convalescent COVID-19. This chain uses TRBV2 with TRBJ2-3, with 9 bases that match TRBD1. The CDR3 nucleotides read TGTGCCAGCAGTGTCGGACAGGGGAGGACAGATACGCAGTATTTT. This translates into CASSVGQGRTDTQYF.